Shown below are 20 T cell receptor beta chains from a single sample sequenced in a study of PD-1 blockade in classical Hodgkin lymphoma. All the patients suffered relapse after autologous stem cell transplantation, and brentuximab vedotin exposure differed. By magnetic negative selection, CD4+ T cells were purified from thawed PBMCs. TCRdb's copy holds only in-frame clones and misses some; the assay was immunoSEQ multiplex PCR. The sample has around 36,000 clones; 80% to 95% are singletons. The sample in question was CD4+ T cells from blood, obtained at baseline. The receptors here all came from a human donor with classical Hodgkin lymphoma.

V gene TRBV28 combines with J gene TRBJ1-2; 7 positions agree with TRBD1. Germline lookup yields CDR1 MDHEN and CDR2 SYDVKM. V gave up 8 bases and J gave up 4 bases; unmatched junction bases: 10. The CDR3 length is 14 residues. CDR3 sequence reads: CASSPLDRSYGYTF. DNA for the CDR3: TGTGCCAGCTCCCCCTTGGACAGGAGCTATGGCTACACCTTC.

The chain uses TRBV2 and TRBJ1-4; D is ambiguous. In germline, CDR1 is SNHLY, CDR2 FYNNEI. CDR3 size: 15 residues. The ends were cut back, 7 bases at V and 0 bases at J, with 12 bases in the middle. CDR3 protein: CASNTGLSTNEKLFF. In nucleotides, the CDR3 is TGTGCCAGCAACACCGGGCTTTCAACTAATGAAAAACTGTTTTTT.

This rearrangement joins TRBV6-5 to TRBJ1-2, with a weak D call TRBD1 (5 bases). Germline V gene lookup returns CDR1 MNHEY and CDR2 SVGAGI. The ends were cut back, 0 bases at V and 4 bases at J, with 9 bases in the middle. The CDR3 covers 14 residues. The CDR3 nucleotides are TGTGCCAGCAGTTACTCGTCAGGGAGCTATGGCTACACCTTC. Its protein is CASSYSSGSYGYTF.

This clone was counted a single time. The rearrangement joins TRBV5-6 to TRBJ2-1; TRBD2 agrees at 10 bases. The germline V gene encodes CDR1 SGHDT and CDR2 YYEEEE. With 2 bases clipped from V and 3 bases from J, the junction kept 5 bases outside the gene matches. The CDR3 has 16 amino acids. The CDR3 DNA is TGTGCCAGCAGCTTCCTAGCGGGAGTCGGCTACAATGAGCAGTTCTTC. Translation gives CASSFLAGVGYNEQFF.

The genes are TRBV2 and TRBJ2-3, with 11 bases identical to TRBD2. In germline, CDR1 is SNHLY, CDR2 FYNNEI. The CDR3 extends over 15 amino acids. V was pared by 6 bases and J by 5 bases, with 7 bases of the junction left unmatched. As DNA, the CDR3 is TGTGCCAGCAGCCCGACAGGACTAGCGGGAGATACGCAGTATTTT. Residues: CASSPTGLAGDTQYF.

As regards this clone: The junction does not match germline at one end; this may be a read error. The chain joins TRBV7-7 to TRBJ2-1; 9 bases match TRBD2. The V gene's germline CDR1 is SSHAT and CDR2 FNYEAQ (reference sequence). CDR3 size: 15 residues. The CDR3 DNA reads as TGTGCTAGCAGCTCCATAGCGGGAGTTGCAAATGAGCAGTTCTTC. Amino acids: CASSSIAGVANEQFF. Together with reference TRBV7-7 and TRBJ2-1, the CDR3 gives the full variable domain: GAGVSQSPRYKVTKRGQDVTLRCDPISSHATLYWYQQALGQGPEFLTYFNYEAQPDKSGLPSDRFSAERPEGSISTLTIQRTEQRDSAMYRCASSSIAGVANEQFFGPGTRLTVL.

This sequence joins TRBV18 and TRBJ2-2; TRBD2 aligns across 7 bases. The CDR3 spans 15 residues. From germline, CDR1 is KGHSH and CDR2 LQKENI. The V segment lost 5 bases and the J segment 2 bases; nucleotides outside the gene matches: 5. CDR3 loop: CASSSEAGNTGELFF. The CDR3 coding sequence is TGTGCCAGCTCATCAGAAGCGGGAAACACCGGGGAGCTGTTTTTT. The full variable domain, completed using reference TRBV18 and TRBJ2-2, is NAGVMQNPRHLVRRRGQEARLRCSPMKGHSHVYWYRQLPEEGLKFMVYLQKENIIDESGMPKERFSAEFPKEGPSILRIQQVVRGDSAAYFCASSSEAGNTGELFFGEGSRLTVL.

V usage is TRBV5-8 and J usage is TRBJ2-7; 8 bases are shared with TRBD2. V lost 4 bases to trimming and J lost 0 bases; unmatched junction nucleotides: 9. CDR1 SGHTS and CDR2 YDEGEE come from the germline V gene. The CDR3 totals 16 residues. The CDR3 nucleotides read TGTGCCAGCAGCCAATCTAGCGGGTGGAGCTCCTACGAGCAGTACTTC. This encodes CASSQSSGWSSYEQYF.

The chain employs TRBV7-9 and TRBJ2-7, with D possibly TRBD2 on 6 matching bases. This CDR3 has 16 amino acids. V was shortened by 1 base and J by 5 bases, with 18 bases between the two germline ends. The germline V gene encodes CDR1 SEHNR and CDR2 FQNEAQ (reference sequence). The CDR3 reads CASSLDRGIKKNEQYF. In DNA, the CDR3 is TGTGCCAGCAGCTTAGACCGCGGGATCAAGAAAAACGAGCAGTACTTC. Looking up the rest from reference TRBV7-9 and TRBJ2-7 gives the full variable domain: DTGVSQNPRHKITKRGQNVTFRCDPISEHNRLYWYRQTLGQGPEFLTYFQNEAQLEKSRLLSDRFSAERPKGSFSTLEIQRTEQGDSAMYLCASSLDRGIKKNEQYFGPGTRLTVT.

The chain is built from TRBV28 and TRBJ1-1; 9 bases align to TRBD1. Germline CDR1 reads MDHEN; CDR2 reads SYDVKM. This CDR3 spans 13 amino acids. Trimming at V came to 6 bases and at J to 5 bases, leaving 4 bases not matched to a gene. The CDR3 sequence is CASRDRGVTEAFF. As DNA, the CDR3 is TGTGCCAGCAGGGACAGGGGCGTAACTGAAGCTTTCTTT.

The V call is TRBV11-1, the J call TRBJ2-5; D gene uncertain. The germline V gene has CDR1 SGHAT and CDR2 FQDESV (reference sequence). The CDR3 consists of 14 residues. Trimming shortened V by 5 bases and J by 2 bases, and 12 bases separated the two germline ends. The DNA of the CDR3 is TGTGCCAGCAGCCCCCGGGCCCTTCAAGAGACCCAGTACTTC. As protein: CASSPRALQETQYF. Complete variable domain (other parts from reference TRBV11-1 and TRBJ2-5): EAEVAQSPRYKITEKSQAVAFWCDPISGHATLYWYRQILGQGPELLVQFQDESVVDDSQLPKDRFSAERLKGVDSTLKIQPAELGDSAMYLCASSPRALQETQYFGPGTRLLVL.

V is TRBV2 and J is TRBJ1-5; possible D gene TRBD1, 6 bases. The CDR3 extends over 14 amino acids. The V gene's germline CDR1 is SNHLY and CDR2 FYNNEI. V lost 7 bases and J lost 8, with 18 bases in between. CDR3 region: CASKLEGGPEPQHF. The CDR3 nucleotides are TGTGCCAGCAAGTTAGAGGGGGGGCCTGAGCCCCAGCATTTT.

In nucleotides, the CDR3 is TGTGCCAGCTCACCAACACACTCCTCTGGGGCCAACGTCCTGACTTTC. Translating it yields CASSPTHSSGANVLTF. V gene TRBV18 combines with J gene TRBJ2-6; the D is unclear. The CDR3 length is 16 residues. V was trimmed by 2 bases and J by 0 bases, leaving 8 bases between them. Germline lookup yields CDR1 KGHSH and CDR2 LQKENI. The complete variable domain, with remaining parts taken from reference TRBV18 and TRBJ2-6, reads NAGVMQNPRHLVRRRGQEARLRCSPMKGHSHVYWYRQLPEEGLKFMVYLQKENIIDESGMPKERFSAEFPKEGPSILRIQQVVRGDSAAYFCASSPTHSSGANVLTFGAGSRLTVL.

The V and J genes are TRBV4-1 and TRBJ1-2; 8 bases are shared with TRBD1. The CDR3 extends over 17 amino acids. Trimming took 0 bases from V and 4 from J; bases not matched to a gene: 10. Germline V gives CDR1 MGHRA, CDR2 YSYEKL. The CDR3 reads CASSQDRGQVYGYGYTF. CDR3 nucleotides: TGCGCCAGCAGCCAAGATAGGGGACAGGTCTACGGCTATGGCTACACCTTC.

The chain links TRBV30 to TRBJ1-1; maybe TRBD1 (6 bases). Germline V gives CDR1 GTSNPN, CDR2 SVGIG (reference sequence). V was pared by 0 bases and J by 6 bases, with 11 bases between. The CDR3 consists of 13 residues. Written as DNA, the CDR3 is TGTGCCTGGAGTGTACGGTCAGGGGCTGAAGCTTTCTTT. This gives the protein CAWSVRSGAEAFF.

The chain joins TRBV6-5 to TRBJ1-2; D gene uncertain. Looked up from germline, CDR1 is MNHEY and CDR2 is SVGAGI. This CDR3 spans 12 amino acids. Trimming cost V 4 bases and J 3 bases, with 6 bases left between them. CDR3 nucleotide sequence: TGTGCCAGCAGTTCTCCGGACTATGGCTACACCTTC. Its protein is CASSSPDYGYTF.

The rearrangement uses TRBV7-9 and TRBJ2-5; D is undetermined. The germline V gene encodes CDR1 SEHNR and CDR2 FQNEAQ (reference sequence). Trimming stripped 5 bases from V and 1 base from J, with 11 bases between. The length of the CDR3 is 14 residues. For the CDR3, the DNA is TGTGCCAGCAGCAAAGAACTCCTCCAAGAGACCCAGTACTTC. This codes for CASSKELLQETQYF.

V gene TRBV5-4 combines with J gene TRBJ2-3; TRBD2 aligns across 9 bases. The CDR3 sequence is 16 residues long. The V gene's germline CDR1 is SGHNT and CDR2 YYREEE (reference sequence). V trimming: 1 base; J trimming: 0 bases; junction bases outside the gene matches: 3. Here the CDR3 DNA reads TGTGCCAGCAGCTTGTCTAGCGGGATAAGCACAGATACGCAGTATTTT. Translated, it gives CASSLSSGISTDTQYF.

This sequence joins TRBV6-6 and TRBJ1-5; 7 bases fit TRBD1. The CDR3 totals 16 residues. The V gene end was trimmed by 0 bases and the J gene end by 0 bases; junction bases not matched to a gene: 2. From germline, CDR1 is MNHNY and CDR2 SVGAGI (reference sequence). The CDR3 sequence: CASSYSGQSSNQPQHF. As DNA, the CDR3 is TGTGCCAGCAGTTACTCGGGACAGTCTAGCAATCAGCCCCAGCATTTT.

The chain joins TRBV18 to TRBJ2-7; D might be TRBD1 (5 bases). Germline V gene sequence: CDR1 KGHSH, CDR2 LQKENI. CDR3 length: 11 amino acids. V lost 6 bases and J 6 bases, leaving 9 bases between the germline ends. CDR3 nucleotide sequence: TGTGCCAGCTCCCAGGGCGGCGAGCAGTACTTC. Residues: CASSQGGEQYF.